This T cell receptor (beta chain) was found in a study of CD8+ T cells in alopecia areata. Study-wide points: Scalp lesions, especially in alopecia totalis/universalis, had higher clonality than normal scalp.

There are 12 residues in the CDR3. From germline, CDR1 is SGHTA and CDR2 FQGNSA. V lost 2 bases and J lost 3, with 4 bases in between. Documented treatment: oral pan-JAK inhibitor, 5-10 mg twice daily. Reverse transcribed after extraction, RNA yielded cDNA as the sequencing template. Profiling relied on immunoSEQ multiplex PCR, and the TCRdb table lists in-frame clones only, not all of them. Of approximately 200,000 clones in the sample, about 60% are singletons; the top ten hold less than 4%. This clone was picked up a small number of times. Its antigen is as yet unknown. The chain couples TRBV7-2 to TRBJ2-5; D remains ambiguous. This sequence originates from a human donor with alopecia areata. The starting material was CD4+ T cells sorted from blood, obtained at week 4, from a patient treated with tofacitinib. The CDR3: CASSLSEETQYF. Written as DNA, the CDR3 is TGTGCCAGCAGCTTATCAGAAGAGACCCAGTACTTC.